These T cell receptor beta chains were read from a single sample in a study of blood T cell repertoires in COVID-19. Assay: immunoSEQ multiplex PCR; the TCRdb copy retains only in-frame clones and omits some. Of over 200,000 clones in the sample, roughly 80% were seen once. The sample was peripheral blood. The receptor source for this set is a human donor in a cohort sampled during active COVID-19. CDR3s include the opening cysteine and the closing phenylalanine or tryptophan. The order of the fields is V gene, CDR3 protein.

>TRBV6-5
CASSYQGTGDGYTF
>TRBV19
CASRRKQTVATEAFF
>TRBV15
CATSSNRGITDTQYF
>TRBV7-9
CASSPRTGSLNTEAFF
>TRBV6-5
CASSYSIGGYNEQFF
>TRBV6-5
CASRASGRFHEQFF
>TRBV13
CASSLGSAYEQYF
>TRBV3-1/TRBV3-2
CASSQPGQGNGYTF
>TRBV10-3
CAISEPWEPQYF
>TRBV10-3
CAISRAGGNEQYF
>TRBV15
CATNTGGLDGYTF
>TRBV5-1
CASSSRRWEVGEKLFF
>TRBV19
CASSRDLESYEQYF
>TRBV24-1
CATSDWTSGRTDTQYF
>TRBV4-3
CASSQEGRGTDTQYF
>TRBV28
CASIPNGGGVGMREQYF
>TRBV12-3/TRBV12-4
CASSYLNEQFF
>TRBV5-4
CASRLGGSDGYTF
>TRBV6-2/TRBV6-3
CASSTQAYNEQFF
>TRBV10-3
CAIRATSGRANEQFF
>TRBV28
CASSSYRAGVDNQPQHF
>TRBV27
CASKSSGSVDKNIQYF
>TRBV9
CASSVALAYTGELFF
>TRBV28
CASSPRTDMNTEAFF
>TRBV7-2
CASSLGVGPYEQYF
>TRBV12-3/TRBV12-4
CASSYFGEQYF